The subject of this entry is one T cell receptor beta chain. This sample is drawn from a study of blood T cell repertoires in COVID-19. Overall study: From the United States, Italy and Spain came samples of acute and convalescent COVID-19.

Original data processing: Amplified reference gene primers provided the basis for estimating nucleated cell counts. Method: immunoSEQ multiplex PCR; TCRdb's copy keeps in-frame clones and lacks some. D and trimming were read from the DNA, whereas the V and J calls and clone size are those reported in that table. The sample lists about 410,000 clones; over 75% were seen once. The Seattle site enrolled patients during active infection and followed them longitudinally. Germline V CDR1 and CDR2: SGHNT, YYREEE (reference sequence). The CDR3 is made up of 11 amino acids. V shed 4 bases and J shed 5 bases, with 6 bases lying between them.

The V and J genes are TRBV5-4 and TRBJ2-5; perhaps TRBD2 as D (5 bases). The receptor comes from a middle-aged woman with COVID-19, enrolled during active disease. Material for sequencing was peripheral blood. CDR3 amino acids: CASSTGETQYF. Written as DNA, the CDR3 is TGTGCCAGCAGCACGGGGGAGACCCAGTACTTC.